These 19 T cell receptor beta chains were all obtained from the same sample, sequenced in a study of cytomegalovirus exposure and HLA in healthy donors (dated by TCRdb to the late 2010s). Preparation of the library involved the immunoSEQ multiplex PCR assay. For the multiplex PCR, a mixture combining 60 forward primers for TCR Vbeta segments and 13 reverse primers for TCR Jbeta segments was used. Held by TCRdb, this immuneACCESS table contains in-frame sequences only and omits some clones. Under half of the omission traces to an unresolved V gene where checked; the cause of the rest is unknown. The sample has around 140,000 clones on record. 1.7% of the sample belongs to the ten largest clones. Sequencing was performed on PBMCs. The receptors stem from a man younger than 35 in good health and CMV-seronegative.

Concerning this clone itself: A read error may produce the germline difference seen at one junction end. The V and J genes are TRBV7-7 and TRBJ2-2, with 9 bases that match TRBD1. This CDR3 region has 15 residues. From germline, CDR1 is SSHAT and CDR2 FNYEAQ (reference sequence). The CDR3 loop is CASSAGQGNTGELFF. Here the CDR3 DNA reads TGTGCTAGCAGCGCGGGACAGGGGAACACCGGGGAGCTGTTTTTT.

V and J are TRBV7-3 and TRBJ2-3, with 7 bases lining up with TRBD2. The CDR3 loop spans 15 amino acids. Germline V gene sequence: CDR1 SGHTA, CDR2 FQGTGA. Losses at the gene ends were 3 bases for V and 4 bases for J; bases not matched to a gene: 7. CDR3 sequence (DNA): TGTGCCAGCAGCTTTCGCGGGAGTACCCCAGATACGCAGTATTTT. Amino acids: CASSFRGSTPDTQYF.

CDR3 loop: CASSVPAARNTGELFF. The CDR3 nucleotides are TGTGCCAGCAGCGTTCCCGCTGCCAGGAACACCGGGGAGCTGTTTTTT. The rearrangement joins TRBV9 to TRBJ2-2, with unresolved D. From germline, CDR1 is SGDLS and CDR2 YYNGEE. This CDR3 region has 16 residues. Trimming cost V 2 bases and J 1 base, with 12 bases left between them.

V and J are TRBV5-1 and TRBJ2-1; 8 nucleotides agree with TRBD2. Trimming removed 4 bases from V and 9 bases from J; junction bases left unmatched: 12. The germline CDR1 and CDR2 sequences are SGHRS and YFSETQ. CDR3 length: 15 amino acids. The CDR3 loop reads CASSPGTRFDIEQFF. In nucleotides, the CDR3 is TGCGCCAGCAGCCCCGGGACTAGGTTCGACATTGAGCAGTTCTTC.

Here the CDR3 reads CASQTSGGTDTQYF. The CDR3, as DNA: TGTGCCAGTCAAACTAGCGGCGGCACAGATACGCAGTATTTT. J is TRBJ2-3 and V is TRBV2, with 8 bases fitting TRBD2. V was clipped by 9 bases and J by 1 base; unmatched bases: 6. This CDR3 comprises 14 residues. Germline V lookup: CDR1 SNHLY, CDR2 FYNNEI.

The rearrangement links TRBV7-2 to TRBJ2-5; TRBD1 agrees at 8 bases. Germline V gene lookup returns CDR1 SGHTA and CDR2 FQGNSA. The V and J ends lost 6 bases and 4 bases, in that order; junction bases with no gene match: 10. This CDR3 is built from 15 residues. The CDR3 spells CASSSPGGVGETQYF. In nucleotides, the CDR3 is TGTGCCAGCAGTTCTCCAGGGGGCGTAGGAGAGACCCAGTACTTC.

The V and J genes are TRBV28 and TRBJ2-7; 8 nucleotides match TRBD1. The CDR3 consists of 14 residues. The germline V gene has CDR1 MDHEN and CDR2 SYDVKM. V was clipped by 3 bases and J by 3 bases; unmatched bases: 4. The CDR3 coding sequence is TGTGCCAGCAGTTTCGGGACAGGCGACTACGAGCAGTACTTC. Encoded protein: CASSFGTGDYEQYF.

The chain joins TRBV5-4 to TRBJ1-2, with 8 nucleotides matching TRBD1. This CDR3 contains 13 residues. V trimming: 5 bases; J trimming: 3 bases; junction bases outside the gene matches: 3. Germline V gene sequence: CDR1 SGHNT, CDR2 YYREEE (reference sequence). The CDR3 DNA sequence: TGTGCCAGCAGGGGGGGACAGGACTATGGCTACACCTTC. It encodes CASRGGQDYGYTF.

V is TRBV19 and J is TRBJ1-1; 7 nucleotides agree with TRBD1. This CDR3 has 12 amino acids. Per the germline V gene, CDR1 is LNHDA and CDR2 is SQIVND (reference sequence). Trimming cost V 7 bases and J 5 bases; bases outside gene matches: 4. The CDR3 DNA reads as TGTGCCAGTAAAGGGGGCGGGACTGAAGCTTTCTTT. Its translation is CASKGGGTEAFF.

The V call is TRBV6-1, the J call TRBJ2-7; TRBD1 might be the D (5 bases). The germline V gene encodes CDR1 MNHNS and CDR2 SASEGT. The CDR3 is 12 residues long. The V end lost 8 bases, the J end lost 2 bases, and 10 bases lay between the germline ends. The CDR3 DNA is TGTGCCAGCCAGGGTTTCCCCTACGAGCAGTACTTC. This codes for CASQGFPYEQYF.

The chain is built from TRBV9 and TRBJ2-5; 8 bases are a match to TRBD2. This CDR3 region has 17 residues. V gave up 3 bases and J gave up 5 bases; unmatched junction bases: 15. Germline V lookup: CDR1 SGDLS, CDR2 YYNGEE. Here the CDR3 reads CASSAGGFGTSSETQYF. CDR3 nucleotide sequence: TGTGCCAGCAGCGCGGGGGGATTCGGGACTAGTAGCGAGACCCAGTACTTC.

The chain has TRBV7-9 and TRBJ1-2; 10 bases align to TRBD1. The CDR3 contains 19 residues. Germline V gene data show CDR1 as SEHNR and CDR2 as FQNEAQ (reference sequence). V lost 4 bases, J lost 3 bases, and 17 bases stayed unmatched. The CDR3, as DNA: TGTGCCAGCAGCTACACCGGGACAGGGGTGGAGGAGGGCTACTATGGCTACACCTTC. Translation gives CASSYTGTGVEEGYYGYTF.

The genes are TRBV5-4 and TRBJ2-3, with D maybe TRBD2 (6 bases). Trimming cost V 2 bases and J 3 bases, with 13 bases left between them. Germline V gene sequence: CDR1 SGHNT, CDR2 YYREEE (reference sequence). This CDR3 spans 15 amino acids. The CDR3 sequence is CASSFPGVLTDTQYF. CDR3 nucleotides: TGTGCCAGCAGCTTCCCGGGGGTCCTAACAGATACGCAGTATTTT. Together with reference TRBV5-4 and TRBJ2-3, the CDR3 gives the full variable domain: ETGVTQSPTHLIKTRGQQVTLRCSSQSGHNTVSWYQQALGQGPQFIFQYYREEENGRGNFPPRFSGLQFPNYSSELNVNALELDDSALYLCASSFPGVLTDTQYFGPGTRLTVL.

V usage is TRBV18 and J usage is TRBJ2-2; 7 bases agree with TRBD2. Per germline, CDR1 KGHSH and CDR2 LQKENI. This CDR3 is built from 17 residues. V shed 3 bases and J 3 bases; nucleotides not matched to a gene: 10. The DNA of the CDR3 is TGTGCCAGCTCACCGCTTGTGACTAGCTCGTACACCGGGGAGCTGTTTTTT. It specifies CASSPLVTSSYTGELFF.

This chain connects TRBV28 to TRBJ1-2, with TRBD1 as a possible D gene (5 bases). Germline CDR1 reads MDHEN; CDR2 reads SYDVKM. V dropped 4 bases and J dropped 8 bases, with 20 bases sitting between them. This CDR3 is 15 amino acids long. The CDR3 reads CASSSGDSPNLGYTF. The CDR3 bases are TGTGCCAGCAGTTCAGGTGACAGCCCGAATTTGGGCTACACCTTC.

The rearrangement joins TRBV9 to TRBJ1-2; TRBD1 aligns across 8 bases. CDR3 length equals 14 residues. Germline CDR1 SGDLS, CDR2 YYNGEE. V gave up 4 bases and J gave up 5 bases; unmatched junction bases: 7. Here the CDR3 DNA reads TGTGCCAGCAGCATCGGACAGGGAGATTATGGCTACACCTTC. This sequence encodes CASSIGQGDYGYTF.

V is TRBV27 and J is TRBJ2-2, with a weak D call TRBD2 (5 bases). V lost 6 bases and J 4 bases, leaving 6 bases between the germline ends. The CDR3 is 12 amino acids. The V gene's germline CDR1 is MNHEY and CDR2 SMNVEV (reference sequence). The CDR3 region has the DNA TGTGCCAGCAGGGCGGGCACCGGGGAGCTGTTTTTT. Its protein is CASRAGTGELFF.

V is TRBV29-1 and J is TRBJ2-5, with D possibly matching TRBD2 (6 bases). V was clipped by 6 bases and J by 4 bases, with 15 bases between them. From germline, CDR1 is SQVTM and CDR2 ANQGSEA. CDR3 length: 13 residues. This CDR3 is CSVWEDPPETQYF. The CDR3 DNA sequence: TGCAGCGTCTGGGAGGACCCCCCAGAGACCCAGTACTTC.

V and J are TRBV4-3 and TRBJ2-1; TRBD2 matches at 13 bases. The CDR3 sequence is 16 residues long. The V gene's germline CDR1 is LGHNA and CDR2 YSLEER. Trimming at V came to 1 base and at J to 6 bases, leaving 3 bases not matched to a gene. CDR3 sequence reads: CASSQGTSGSPNEQFF. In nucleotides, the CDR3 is TGCGCCAGCAGCCAAGGGACTAGCGGGAGTCCCAATGAGCAGTTCTTC.